What follows are 16 T cell receptor beta chains derived from one specimen sequenced in a study of blood T cell repertoires in COVID-19. Only in-frame clones appear in the TCRdb table, and some are missing; sequencing was by immunoSEQ multiplex PCR. The sample includes more than 150,000 clones, roughly nine tenths seen only once; the top ten take roughly 4%. Sequenced material: peripheral blood. The receptor source for this set is a woman aged 70-85 years with acute or convalescent COVID-19.

The V and J genes are TRBV7-2 and TRBJ1-4, with D hard to call. This CDR3 region has 16 residues. Trimming stripped 5 bases from V and 7 bases from J, with 20 bases between. The V gene's germline CDR1 is SGHTA and CDR2 FQGNSA. The CDR3 loop is CASSDYPGHLGEKLFF. The CDR3 DNA follows: TGTGCCAGCAGCGACTACCCCGGGCACCTTGGTGAAAAACTGTTTTTT.

The chain's CDR3 is CASRTGGAEQYF. The CDR3 DNA is TGTGCCAGCAGAACCGGGGGGGCCGAGCAGTACTTC. The gene calls are TRBV27 and TRBJ2-7; TRBD2 agrees at 8 bases. The CDR3 extends over 12 amino acids. Germline-derived CDR1 and CDR2 are MNHEY and SMNVEV (reference sequence). V was clipped by 6 bases and J by 6 bases; unmatched bases: 4.

J is TRBJ1-5 and V is TRBV12-3 or TRBV12-4; D call uncertain. There are 13 residues in the CDR3. Trimming pared 3 bases from V and 9 bases from J, leaving 12 bases between. As DNA, the CDR3 is TGTGCCAGCAGTTTTTCCCATACCAGGCCCCAGCATTTT. Translating it yields CASSFSHTRPQHF.

The chain uses TRBV6-6 and TRBJ1-3, with D tentatively TRBD1 (5 bases). This CDR3 is built from 16 residues. CDR1 MNHNY and CDR2 SVGAGI come from the germline V gene (reference sequence). Trimming pared 1 base from V and 2 bases from J, leaving 12 bases between. The CDR3 loop reads CASSYLAGPTGNTIYF. CDR3 DNA: TGTGCCAGCAGTTACTTAGCGGGGCCTACTGGAAACACCATATATTTT.

V usage is TRBV24-1 and J usage is TRBJ2-7, with 7 nucleotides matching TRBD1. Per the germline V gene, CDR1 is KGHDR and CDR2 is SFDVKD. This CDR3 has 15 residues. Germline trimming cut 2 bases from V and 6 bases from J; bases unmatched to any gene: 9. The CDR3 nucleotides read TGTGCCACCAGTGATTCCGCTAACCCAGGGGGCGAGCAGTACTTC. Translated: CATSDSANPGGEQYF.

The chain carries TRBV25-1 and TRBJ2-3; TRBD2 agrees at 12 bases. This CDR3 comprises 15 residues. CDR1 and CDR2 from the germline V gene are MGHDK and SYGVNS. J was trimmed by 3 bases and V by 2 bases; bases with no gene match: 0. The CDR3, as DNA: TGTGCCAGCAGTGAAGGACTAGCGGGAACAGATACGCAGTATTTT. Its protein product is CASSEGLAGTDTQYF.

The chain has TRBV7-9 and TRBJ2-1; tentative D call: TRBD1 (6 bases). V was trimmed by 5 bases and J by 3 bases, leaving 14 bases between them. This CDR3 is built from 15 residues. The germline gives CDR1 SEHNR, CDR2 FQNEAQ (reference sequence). CDR3 loop: CASSVGQSRYNEQFF. The CDR3 nucleotides read TGTGCCAGCAGCGTCGGACAGTCCCGCTACAATGAGCAGTTCTTC.

This chain connects TRBV5-1 to TRBJ2-1; 10 positions agree with TRBD2. Trimming at V came to 0 bases and at J to 3 bases, leaving 6 bases not matched to a gene. Germline assignment: CDR1 SGHRS and CDR2 YFSETQ. The CDR3 spans 17 residues. Here the CDR3 reads CASSLAPRLAGYNEQFF. CDR3 DNA: TGCGCCAGCAGCTTGGCCCCAAGACTAGCGGGCTACAATGAGCAGTTCTTC.

This sequence joins TRBV28 and TRBJ1-3; D might be TRBD1 (6 bases). The CDR3 has 13 residues. CDR1 is MDHEN, CDR2 SYDVKM, per germline. The V and J ends lost 3 bases and 4 bases respectively, with 7 bases between them. The CDR3: CASSFRGGNTIYF. The DNA of the CDR3 is TGTGCCAGCAGTTTCAGGGGCGGAAACACCATATATTTT.

This clone has a handful of counts. The chain recombines TRBV4-1 with TRBJ2-5, with 7 positions matching TRBD1. The junction had 7 bases not matched to a gene; V was cut back by 1 base and J by 5 bases. The CDR3 is made up of 15 amino acids. Germline V gives CDR1 MGHRA, CDR2 YSYEKL. CDR3 amino acids: CASSQVTGNSETQYF. Here the CDR3 DNA reads TGCGCCAGCAGCCAAGTGACAGGGAATTCGGAGACCCAGTACTTC.

For the CDR3, the DNA is TGTGCCAGCAGTGAACTAGCGGGGGCCAGCTACAATGAGCAGTTCTTC. It translates to CASSELAGASYNEQFF. This chain joins TRBV6-1 and TRBJ2-1, with 10 bases that match TRBD2. The CDR3 contains 16 residues. Germline CDR1 and CDR2: MNHNS and SASEGT. V was clipped by 2 bases and J by 3 bases; unmatched bases: 4.

The chain links TRBV28 to TRBJ2-7, with 12 bases aligning to TRBD2. The CDR3 loop spans 16 amino acids. Germline trimming cut 6 bases from V and 4 bases from J; bases unmatched to any gene: 10. Germline lookup yields CDR1 MDHEN and CDR2 SYDVKM. CDR3 protein: CASSPNRLAGVYEQYF. The CDR3 coding sequence is TGTGCCAGCAGCCCAAATCGACTAGCGGGAGTATACGAGCAGTACTTC. Looking up the rest from reference TRBV28 and TRBJ2-7 gives the full variable domain: DVKVTQSSRYLVKRTGEKVFLECVQDMDHENMFWYRQDPGLGLRLIYFSYDVKMKEKGDIPEGYSVSREKKERFSLILESASTNQTSMYLCASSPNRLAGVYEQYFGPGTRLTVT.

The chain combines TRBV25-1 with TRBJ1-1, with TRBD1 identical over 8 bases. Germline CDR1 MGHDK, CDR2 SYGVNS. V lost 3 bases, J lost 0 bases, and 6 bases stayed unmatched. The CDR3 sequence is 16 residues long. The CDR3 loop reads CASSELGTGLNTEAFF. CDR3 sequence (DNA): TGTGCCAGCAGTGAGTTAGGGACAGGCCTGAACACTGAAGCTTTCTTT.

This clone was detected once. The chain links TRBV4-3 to TRBJ2-7, with 8 bases identical to TRBD1. Trimming at V came to 1 base and at J to 0 bases, leaving 5 bases not matched to a gene. This CDR3 region has 16 residues. Germline-derived CDR1 and CDR2 are LGHNA and YSLEER. The CDR3 DNA follows: TGCGCCAGCAGCCAAGCGACAGGGGCTTACTCCTACGAGCAGTACTTC. Translated, it gives CASSQATGAYSYEQYF.

J is TRBJ2-5 and V is TRBV18; 11 bases align to TRBD1. From germline, CDR1 is KGHSH and CDR2 LQKENI. The CDR3 extends over 15 amino acids. V gave up 3 bases and J gave up 5 bases; unmatched junction bases: 5. CDR3 sequence reads: CASSPRDRGSETQYF. The CDR3 bases are TGTGCCAGCTCACCCCGGGACAGGGGGTCGGAGACCCAGTACTTC. Complete variable domain (other parts from reference TRBV18 and TRBJ2-5): NAGVMQNPRHLVRRRGQEARLRCSPMKGHSHVYWYRQLPEEGLKFMVYLQKENIIDESGMPKERFSAEFPKEGPSILRIQQVVRGDSAAYFCASSPRDRGSETQYFGPGTRLLVL.

The chain has TRBV28 and TRBJ2-1; tentative D call: TRBD1 (6 bases). Trimming removed 3 bases at V and 2 bases at J, with 14 bases between. Germline V gene data show CDR1 as MDHEN and CDR2 as SYDVKM. There are 16 residues in the CDR3. As DNA, the CDR3 is TGTGCCAGCAGTTTGCCCGACAGGCAGACCTACAATGAGCAGTTCTTC. Amino acids: CASSLPDRQTYNEQFF. Filled out from reference TRBV28 and TRBJ2-1, the complete variable domain reads DVKVTQSSRYLVKRTGEKVFLECVQDMDHENMFWYRQDPGLGLRLIYFSYDVKMKEKGDIPEGYSVSREKKERFSLILESASTNQTSMYLCASSLPDRQTYNEQFFGPGTRLTVL.